These T cell receptor beta chains were read from a single sample in a study of T cells in tuberculosis. Clones were sequenced by immunoSEQ multiplex PCR, and TCRdb holds only the in-frame ones, with some missing. Of approximately 100,000 clones in the sample, roughly 93% are singletons; the top ten hold under 2.5%. Sequencing was performed on CD1b-GMM tetramer-negative cells sorted from PBMCs. The receptor source for this set is an adult woman with latent tuberculosis. Both conserved end residues are part of each CDR3. The D gene is left open where the match is weak. Clone sizes are given selectively: once, few, many, or a class where the clone is expanded.

J | size | V | D | CDR3 | DNA
TRBJ2-3 | few | TRBV7-9 | TRBD1 | CASSWKQGRGTDTQYF | TGTGCCAGCAGCTGGAAACAGGGGCGCGGCACAGATACGCAGTATTTT
TRBJ2-3 | NA | TRBV7-9 | TRBD1 | CASSRTGQGVSDTQYF | TGTGCCAGCAGCCGAACCGGACAGGGTGTTTCGGATACGCAGTATTTT
TRBJ2-3 | NA | TRBV19 | TRBD2 | CASSFRTSMVTDTQYF | TGTGCCAGTAGTTTCCGGACTAGCATGGTCACAGATACGCAGTATTTT
TRBJ2-5 | NA | TRBV6-1 | NA | CASPLYQETQYF | TGTGCCAGCCCCCTGTACCAAGAGACCCAGTACTTC
TRBJ1-5 | NA | TRBV7-9 | NA | CASSLSLNQPQHF | TGTGCCAGCAGCTTAAGCCTAAATCAGCCCCAGCATTTT
TRBJ1-4 | NA | TRBV9 | TRBD1 | CASSVSGQARANEKLFF | TGTGCCAGCAGCGTTTCGGGACAGGCGAGGGCGAACGAAAAACTGTTTTTT
TRBJ2-1 | NA | TRBV6-4 | NA | CASSDAAGEHNEQFF | TGTGCCAGCAGTGACGCGGCAGGGGAACACAATGAGCAGTTCTTC
TRBJ1-5 | NA | TRBV6-5 | NA | CASSPIHSLPQHF | TGTGCCAGCAGCCCCATTCACTCTCTGCCCCAGCATTTT
TRBJ2-1 | NA | TRBV11-3 | NA | CASSFVGTSDEQFF | TGTGCCAGCAGCTTTGTTGGTACATCCGATGAGCAGTTCTTC
TRBJ1-4 | NA | TRBV4-3 | TRBD1 | CASSQATGTGDEKLFF | TGCGCCAGCAGCCAAGCGACCGGGACAGGGGACGAAAAACTGTTTTTT
TRBJ1-2 | NA | TRBV5-8 | NA | CASHDRYGYTF | TGTGCCAGCCACGACAGATATGGCTACACCTTC
TRBJ2-7 | NA | TRBV7-9 | TRBD1 | CASSDSGGPYEQYF | TGTGCCAGCAGCGACTCAGGGGGCCCCTACGAGCAGTACTTC
TRBJ1-1 | NA | TRBV10-3 | NA | CAIMRGPNTEAFF | TGTGCCATCATGAGAGGTCCGAACACTGAAGCTTTCTTT
TRBJ1-6 | once | TRBV10-2 | NA | CASSERLASGSPLHF | TGCGCCAGCAGTGAGAGACTGGCGAGTGGTTCACCCCTCCACTTT
TRBJ1-4 | NA | TRBV7-9 | NA | CASSFGQGREKLFF | TGTGCCAGCAGCTTCGGGCAGGGGCGGGAAAAACTGTTTTTT
TRBJ1-2 | NA | TRBV28 | TRBD1 | CASSQDRDYGYTF | TGTGCCAGCAGCCAGGACAGGGACTATGGCTACACCTTC
TRBJ1-2 | NA | TRBV25-1 | NA | CASSDTSVPGRLTF | TGTGCCAGCAGTGACACTAGCGTACCAGGACGATTAACCTTC
TRBJ1-6 | NA | TRBV13 | NA | CASRLQGGNSPLHF | TGTGCCAGCAGGCTACAGGGTGGGAATTCACCCCTCCACTTT
TRBJ2-5 | NA | TRBV7-9 | TRBD2 | CASSHSGGLETQYF | TGTGCCAGCAGCCATAGCGGGGGGTTGGAGACCCAGTACTTC
TRBJ1-1 | few | TRBV6-5 | TRBD1 | CASSYHTTGTGEAFF | TGTGCCAGCAGTTACCACACTACCGGGACAGGGGAAGCTTTCTTT
TRBJ1-2 | NA | TRBV4-1 | NA | CASSQLEIGGSYGYTF | TGCGCCAGCAGCCAACTTGAAATAGGGGGTTCCTATGGCTACACCTTC
TRBJ1-2 | NA | TRBV2 | NA | CASRVGQNYGYTF | TGTGCCAGCAGGGTAGGACAGAACTATGGCTACACCTTC
TRBJ2-1 | NA | TRBV7-9 | TRBD2 | CASSLRSAGVGNEQFF | TGTGCCAGCAGCTTACGGTCGGCGGGGGTGGGCAATGAGCAGTTCTTC
TRBJ1-5 | NA | TRBV27 | NA | CASSFLNQPQHF | TGTGCCAGCAGTTTTCTAAATCAGCCCCAGCATTTT
TRBJ1-1 | NA | TRBV19 | NA | CASSITGQGTEAFF | TGTGCCAGTAGTATAACAGGGCAGGGCACTGAAGCTTTCTTT
TRBJ1-4 | NA | TRBV6-1 | TRBD1 | CASFRDSKEKLFF | TGTGCCAGCTTCCGGGACAGTAAGGAAAAACTGTTTTTT